Listed below are T cell receptor beta chains from one sample, sequenced in a study of blood T cell repertoires in COVID-19. The assay was immunoSEQ multiplex PCR, and TCRdb's table has in-frame clones only and misses some. The sample has about 240,000 clones; approximately 86% are singletons. Sequenced: peripheral blood. These receptors all come from a man between 60 and 75 years old who had recovered from COVID-19. Both conserved end residues are part of each CDR3. Each record gives: V gene, J gene, CDR3 length, clone size, D gene, CDR3 DNA, CDR3 protein. A D gene is named only where the DNA matches it firmly. The listing skips clone size in some rows; elsewhere it reads once, few, many or a size class.

TRBV7-9	TRBJ1-1	13	.	.	TGTGCCAGCACCACGACGGAGGACACTGAAGCTTTCTTT	CASTTTEDTEAFF
TRBV28	TRBJ1-2	13	.	.	TGTGCCAGCAGTTACTATTACAGGGTTGGACACACCTTC	CASSYYYRVGHTF
TRBV21-1	TRBJ2-3	18	.	.	TGTGCCAGCAGCGGACCCCAAGCGGACGGTCCTAGCACAGATACGCAGTATTTT	CASSGPQADGPSTDTQYF
TRBV7-9	TRBJ1-2	13	.	.	TGTGCCAGCAGCTTAACAGATAACTATGGCTACACCTTC	CASSLTDNYGYTF
TRBV11-2	TRBJ2-5	17	few	TRBD1	TGTGCCAGCAGCTTAAAACTTCGGGACAGGGGGCAAGAGACCCAGTACTTC	CASSLKLRDRGQETQYF
TRBV6-5	TRBJ2-2	15	.	TRBD1	TGTGCCAGCAGTTTTCGTCCCGGGACAGGAACGGAGCTGTTTTTT	CASSFRPGTGTELFF
TRBV5-4	TRBJ1-1	15	.	.	TGTGCCAGCAGCTTGGTTTCGGGGGTGAACACTGAAGCTTTCTTT	CASSLVSGVNTEAFF
TRBV5-1	TRBJ2-1	15	.	TRBD1	TGCGCCAGCAGCTTGGCCACAGGGGGCTACAATGAGCAGTTCTTC	CASSLATGGYNEQFF
TRBV25-1	TRBJ2-2	16	.	TRBD2	TGTGCCAGCGGATTAGCGGGGGGTGAAGGCGTCGGGGAGCTGTTTTTT	CASGLAGGEGVGELFF
TRBV7-9	TRBJ1-4	15	.	TRBD1	TGTGCCAGCAGCCCTCCCGGGACAGGCTATGAAAAACTGTTTTTT	CASSPPGTGYEKLFF
TRBV18	TRBJ1-2	13	.	.	TGTGCCAGCTCACCGGACAGAGGCTATGGCTACACCTTC	CASSPDRGYGYTF
TRBV20-1	TRBJ1-2	11	few	.	TGCAGTGCTCTTCAGGGAGGAGGCTACACCTTC	CSALQGGGYTF
TRBV27	TRBJ2-3	14	.	.	TGTGCCAGCAGCCCCTTTACAGGGAAAGATACGCAGTATTTT	CASSPFTGKDTQYF
TRBV6-5	TRBJ2-7	13	once	.	TGTGCCAGCAGCAGAGGACACCTAAGAGAGCAGTACTTC	CASSRGHLREQYF
TRBV19	TRBJ1-5	14	.	.	TGTGCCAGTAGACAGGTTTATAGCAATCAGCCCCAGCATTTT	CASRQVYSNQPQHF
TRBV20-1	TRBJ1-4	12	.	.	TGCAGTGCTAGTTCCGGGGGTGAAAAACTGTTTTTT	CSASSGGEKLFF
TRBV28	TRBJ1-4	16	.	TRBD1	TGTGCCAGCAGTATCTTAGGGACAGGAGAGGAGGAAAAACTGTTTTTT	CASSILGTGEEEKLFF
TRBV5-6	TRBJ1-2	15	.	.	TGTGCCAGCAGAGGACGACAGTACACTAACTATGGCTACACCTTC	CASRGRQYTNYGYTF
TRBV14	TRBJ1-6	17	.	TRBD1	TGTGCCAGCAGCCCCCCGGGCCGACAGGGGCCGAATTCACCCCTCCACTTT	CASSPPGRQGPNSPLHF
TRBV12-5	TRBJ2-2	14	.	.	TGTGCTAGTGGTTTTTCAGTTAACACCGGGGAGCTGTTTTTT	CASGFSVNTGELFF
TRBV7-2	TRBJ1-3	15	.	.	TGTGCCAGCAGCCGTACAAGCGTCTCTGGAAACACCATATATTTT	CASSRTSVSGNTIYF
TRBV2	TRBJ1-6	14	.	TRBD1	TGTGCCAGCAGTCCGGACAGGTTATATTCACCCCTCCACTTT	CASSPDRLYSPLHF
TRBV6-5	TRBJ1-1	13	.	.	TGTGCCAGCAGTACACAGCCGAACACTGAAGCTTTCTTT	CASSTQPNTEAFF
TRBV28	TRBJ2-1	15	.	.	TGTGCCAGCATACCCAGGGGACCAAGTTACAATGAGCAGTTCTTC	CASIPRGPSYNEQFF
TRBV6-1	TRBJ2-3	13	few	.	TGTGCCAGCAGTGAAGTAGGGGCTGGCTGGGAGTATTTT	CASSEVGAGWEYF
TRBV30	TRBJ2-5	11	once	.	TGTGCGCTAGGTCTTCAAGAGACCCAGTACTTC	CALGLQETQYF
TRBV6-5	TRBJ1-2	14	.	TRBD1	TGTGCCAGCAGGGACTACAGGGGGCGATTGGGCTACACCTTC	CASRDYRGRLGYTF
TRBV2	TRBJ2-3	14	.	.	TGTGCCAGCAGTGAAGCGCTCGGTACAGATACGCAGTATTTT	CASSEALGTDTQYF
TRBV23-1	TRBJ1-1	20	.	TRBD1	TGCGCCAGCAGTCAAACCTATTTAATAGGACAGGGGGAAGGGAACACTGAAGCTTTCTTT	CASSQTYLIGQGEGNTEAFF
TRBV6-5	TRBJ2-2	15	once	.	TGTGCCAGCAGTCCCCACCCCAGGAACACCGGGGAGCTGTTTTTT	CASSPHPRNTGELFF
TRBV5-1	TRBJ1-1	18	.	TRBD1	TGCGCCAGCAGCATCGGGGGACAGGGAATTTGGTCGGTCACTGAAGCTTTCTTT	CASSIGGQGIWSVTEAFF
TRBV7-2	TRBJ2-4	15	.	TRBD2	TGTGCCAGCAGCCCCGAACTAGCGGGGCCAAACATTCAGTACTTC	CASSPELAGPNIQYF
TRBV5-6	TRBJ2-3	14	once	.	TGTGCCAGCAGCCCGGACAGTGGTGCAGATACGCAGTATTTT	CASSPDSGADTQYF
TRBV30	TRBJ2-7	14	few	.	TGTGCCTGGACCGTCAGGGGGGCACTCTACGAGCAGTACTTC	CAWTVRGALYEQYF
TRBV30	TRBJ1-2	12	.	TRBD1	TGTGCCTGGGGGACAGGTACAAGGGGCTACACCTTC	CAWGTGTRGYTF
TRBV19	TRBJ1-6	15	.	.	TGTGCCAGTAGTATTCCGCCAGTCTATAATTCACCCCTCCACTTT	CASSIPPVYNSPLHF
TRBV19	TRBJ1-1	15	once	TRBD1	TGTGCCAGTAGATCCTTACAGGGGGGTCCCACTGAAGCTTTCTTT	CASRSLQGGPTEAFF
TRBV5-1	TRBJ1-3	16	.	.	TGCGCCAGCAGCTTGGAGGTTGCGGGTGCTGGAAACACCATATATTTT	CASSLEVAGAGNTIYF
TRBV2	TRBJ1-2	14	.	TRBD1	TGTGCCAGCAGACGGGCGGAGGGGGCCTATGGCTACACCTTC	CASRRAEGAYGYTF
TRBV7-9	TRBJ1-3	15	.	TRBD1	TGTGCCAGCAGCTTATATGGGGACAGTGGAAACACCATATATTTT	CASSLYGDSGNTIYF
TRBV3-1/TRBV3-2	TRBJ2-5	17	.	.	TGTGCCAGCAGCCAAAGCGCGTCCGGGGTTGGTGGAGAGACCCAGTACTTC	CASSQSASGVGGETQYF
TRBV4-2	TRBJ1-5	15	.	.	TGTGCCAGCAGCCTCAACAGAGATAGCAATCAGCCCCAGCATTTT	CASSLNRDSNQPQHF
TRBV3-1/TRBV3-2	TRBJ2-2	16	.	.	TGTGCCAGCAGCCAAGGTTGGCAGGTGAACACCGGGGAGCTGTTTTTT	CASSQGWQVNTGELFF
TRBV9	TRBJ1-1	13	.	.	TGTGCCAGCAGCGCCCACACCAACACTGAAGCTTTCTTT	CASSAHTNTEAFF
TRBV5-4	TRBJ2-7	13	.	.	TGTGCCAGCAGCTTGGGCGATACCTACGAGCAGTACTTC	CASSLGDTYEQYF
TRBV29-1	TRBJ1-4	14	.	TRBD1	TGCAGCGTCGCTCTGACAGGGGTGGGGGAAAAACTGTTTTTT	CSVALTGVGEKLFF
TRBV6-5	TRBJ1-2	14	.	.	TGTGCCAGCATCCTAAGCGGCAGAGAGTATGGCTACACCTTC	CASILSGREYGYTF
TRBV19	TRBJ1-1	11	.	.	TGTGCCAGTTGGAGGGGAACTGAAGCTTTCTTT	CASWRGTEAFF
TRBV30	TRBJ2-5	15	.	.	TGTGCCTGGAGTAAGGTAGCGGCTCTCGGGGAGACCCAGTACTTC	CAWSKVAALGETQYF
TRBV3-1/TRBV3-2	TRBJ2-7	15	.	.	TGTGCCAGCAGCCAAGTTTATCGGGCGGGCTACGAGCAGTACTTC	CASSQVYRAGYEQYF
TRBV30	TRBJ1-4	14	.	.	TGTGCCTGGAATCCGGGGGAGGCTAATGAAAAACTGTTTTTT	CAWNPGEANEKLFF
TRBV2	TRBJ1-4	14	.	.	TGTGCCAGCTTGCTCACAGGCCGTAATGAAAAACTGTTTTTT	CASLLTGRNEKLFF
TRBV6-5	TRBJ2-7	14	.	TRBD1	TGTGCCAGCAGTACTTGGACAGGGCCTTACGAGCAGTACTTC	CASSTWTGPYEQYF